The 10 T cell receptor beta chains given below trace back to one sample, sequenced in a study of cytomegalovirus exposure and HLA in healthy donors. Researchers ran the PCR with 60 Vbeta and 13 Jbeta primers. Clones were read by immunoSEQ multiplex PCR, and TCRdb kept only the in-frame ones, dropping some. The table includes some 190,000 clones, roughly 73% detected once. The source material was PBMCs. The receptors were gathered from a woman aged 25 to 39 in good health and CMV-seropositive.

The V gene is TRBV4-3, the J gene TRBJ2-4, with 7 positions matching TRBD1. The germline gives CDR1 LGHNA, CDR2 YSLEER. CDR3 length: 16 amino acids. V was clipped by 0 bases and J by 7 bases; unmatched bases: 9. This CDR3 is CASSQDVTGKVNIQYF. The CDR3 coding sequence is TGCGCCAGCAGCCAAGACGTGACAGGGAAGGTGAACATTCAGTACTTC.

This clone was seen once. The chain carries TRBV21-1 and TRBJ2-5; the table's TRBD2 call for D was not verified on the DNA. TRBV21-1 is designated a pseudogene. This CDR3 has 15 residues. Here the CDR3 reads CASSKGGLVEETQYF. The CDR3, as DNA: TGTGCCAGCAGCAAAGGAGGGCTGGTAGAAGAGACCCAGTACTTC.

The rearrangement uses TRBV4-1 and TRBJ1-1; D is perhaps TRBD1 (5 bases). V dropped 0 bases and J dropped 8 bases, with 25 bases sitting between them. Germline CDR1 MGHRA, CDR2 YSYEKL. The CDR3 is 18 amino acids. The CDR3 DNA reads as TGCGCCAGCAGCCAAGATCGAGCGGGAGGGGCGAGGGGTGCCGAAGCTTTCTTT. Residues: CASSQDRAGGARGAEAFF.

The chain recombines TRBV5-6 with TRBJ1-1; D is possibly TRBD1 (5 bases). CDR3 length: 13 residues. V was pared by 1 base and J by 6 bases, with 10 bases between. Germline V CDR1 and CDR2: SGHDT, YYEEEE. CDR3 nucleotides: TGTGCCAGCAGCTTGTCAGGGTACCCTGAAGCTTTCTTT. Amino acid sequence: CASSLSGYPEAFF.

The V gene is TRBV30, the J gene TRBJ2-3; 14 nucleotides align to TRBD2. Germline values: CDR1 GTSNPN, CDR2 SVGIG (reference sequence). The CDR3 has 15 amino acids. Unmatched junction bases numbered 2, after V lost 0 bases and J lost 6 bases. The CDR3 loop reads CAWSVTSGGVDTQYF. CDR3 bases: TGTGCCTGGAGTGTGACTAGCGGGGGGGTGGATACGCAGTATTTT. The variable domain in full, completed from reference TRBV30 and TRBJ2-3, reads SQTIHQWPATLVQPVGSPLSLECTVEGTSNPNLYWYRQAAGRGLQLLFYSVGIGQISSEVPQNLSASRPQDRQFILSSKKLLLSDSGFYLCAWSVTSGGVDTQYFGPGTRLTVL.

The chain recombines TRBV9 with TRBJ2-3; 7 bases match TRBD2. The CDR3 is made up of 17 amino acids. J lost 0 bases, V lost 6 bases, and 13 bases had no gene match. The germline V gene encodes CDR1 SGDLS and CDR2 YYNGEE. This CDR3 reads CASTPRRLARSTDTQYF. The CDR3 bases are TGTGCCAGCACACCCCGCAGACTAGCCCGTAGCACAGATACGCAGTATTTT. Full variable domain (remainder filled in from reference TRBV9 and TRBJ2-3): DSGVTQTPKHLITATGQRVTLRCSPRSGDLSVYWYQQSLDQGLQFLIQYYNGEERAKGNILERFSAQQFPDLHSELNLSSLELGDSALYFCASTPRRLARSTDTQYFGPGTRLTVL.

The chain joins TRBV29-1 to TRBJ2-5; TRBD2 agrees at 9 bases. The CDR3 runs to 15 residues. CDR1 and CDR2 from the germline V gene are SQVTM and ANQGSEA. Trimming removed 6 bases from V and 5 bases from J; junction bases left unmatched: 13. The CDR3 protein is CSVRGGPKGPETQYF. The DNA for the CDR3 is TGCAGCGTGCGGGGGGGCCCGAAAGGACCGGAGACCCAGTACTTC.

The J gene is TRBJ1-2, the V gene TRBV7-9; a weak D match, TRBD1 (5 bases). The germline CDR1 and CDR2 sequences are SEHNR and FQNEAQ (reference sequence). The CDR3 loop spans 14 amino acids. V lost 4 bases and J lost 0, with 9 bases in between. The CDR3 coding sequence is TGTGCCAGCAGCTCCAGGGATTCTAACTATGGCTACACCTTC. It translates to CASSSRDSNYGYTF.

The chain links TRBV18 to TRBJ2-6; D may be TRBD1 (5 bases). Germline CDR1 KGHSH, CDR2 LQKENI. V gave up 3 bases and J gave up 4 bases, with 10 bases separating them. This CDR3 is 15 amino acids long. CDR3 sequence (DNA): TGTGCCAGCTCACCCGGACAACCGGGGGCCAACGTCCTGACTTTC. Its translation: CASSPGQPGANVLTF.

This clone was seen only a few times. This chain joins TRBV7-2 and TRBJ1-2; 10 bases map to TRBD1. Looked up from germline, CDR1 is SGHTA and CDR2 is FQGNSA. There are 15 residues in the CDR3. Unmatched junction bases numbered 7, after V lost 5 bases and J lost 4 bases. CDR3 sequence reads: CASSAQTGGGYGYTF. The DNA for the CDR3 is TGTGCCAGCAGCGCCCAGACAGGGGGCGGCTATGGCTACACCTTC. The whole variable domain, filled in from reference TRBV7-2 and TRBJ1-2, reads GAGVSQSPSNKVTEKGKDVELRCDPISGHTALYWYRQSLGQGLEFLIYFQGNSAPDKSGLPSDRFSAERTGGSVSTLTIQRTQQEDSAVYLCASSAQTGGGYGYTFGSGTRLTVV.